This entry describes one TCR beta chain. Its antigen is currently unknown. Germline values: CDR1 SGHTA, CDR2 FQGNSA. This CDR3 has 15 residues. Trimming pared 1 base from V and 6 bases from J, leaving 13 bases between. The sample belongs to a study of identical twins' blood T cells. Study conclusions and caveats: Shared CDR3 clonotype counts between two donors mainly tracked the product of their cloneset sizes, twins included.

MiXCR was run by TCRdb on the 5' RACE reads, yielding one entry per CDR3 protein. The sample has hundreds of thousands of distinct CDR3 sequences; over 25% are singletons. The chain combines TRBV7-2 with TRBJ2-1, with D possibly TRBD2 on 6 matching bases. Sequences were obtained from PBMCs. The receptor's source is a woman aged 18 to 55 in good health. The CDR3 nucleotides are TGTGCCAGCAGCTTAGTAGCGGTCCGGAGCAATGAGCAGTTCTTC. Its translation is CASSLVAVRSNEQFF. Filled out from reference TRBV7-2 and TRBJ2-1, the complete variable domain reads GAGVSQSPSNKVTEKGKDVELRCDPISGHTALYWYRQSLGQGLEFLIYFQGNSAPDKSGLPSDRFSAERTGGSVSTLTIQRTQQEDSAVYLCASSLVAVRSNEQFFGPGTRLTVL.